This is a list of T cell receptor beta chains from one sample in a study of blood T cell repertoires in COVID-19. Profiling relied on immunoSEQ multiplex PCR, and the TCRdb table lists in-frame clones only, not all of them. The sample lists over 110,000 clones, approximately 88% seen once, with 28% in the top ten. Material for sequencing was peripheral blood. The receptors derive from a human donor in a cohort sampled during active COVID-19. The CDR3 runs from the conserved cysteine through the conserved F or W. A D gene is named only where the DNA matches it firmly. For some rows the clone size is stated as once, few or many, or as a class when expanded; others skip it.

TRBJ1-5,-,TRBV12-3/TRBV12-4,-,CASRPRPGGPQHF,TGTGCCAGCAGACCCCGGCCGGGAGGGCCCCAGCATTTT
TRBJ1-1,-,TRBV12-3/TRBV12-4,-,CASSQGGMSEAFF,TGTGCCAGCAGTCAGGGTGGGATGTCTGAAGCTTTCTTT
TRBJ2-1,-,TRBV14,-,CASSQLQAYYNEQFF,TGTGCCAGCAGCCAGCTCCAGGCCTACTACAATGAGCAGTTCTTC
TRBJ1-6,-,TRBV3-1/TRBV3-2,once,CASSQGNMGGSPLHF,TGTGCCAGCAGCCAAGGCAATATGGGAGGGTCACCCCTCCACTTT
TRBJ1-6,-,TRBV5-4,-,CASQRGGGSPLHF,TGTGCCAGCCAAAGGGGAGGGGGTTCACCCCTCCACTTT
TRBJ2-7,-,TRBV20-1,-,CSARGPREQYF,TGCAGTGCTAGAGGGCCCCGAGAGCAGTACTTC
TRBJ1-2,-,TRBV18,-,CASSPNKRGVYGYTF,TGTGCCAGCTCACCAAATAAACGGGGAGTGTATGGCTACACCTTC
TRBJ1-6,TRBD1,TRBV7-2,once,CASSLGTGDSYNSPLHF,TGTGCCAGCAGCTTAGGGACAGGGGACTCCTATAATTCACCCCTCCACTTT
TRBJ2-1,TRBD2,TRBV7-8,-,CASSAGTIYNEQFF,TGTGCCAGCAGCGCCGGGACTATCTACAATGAGCAGTTCTTC
TRBJ1-5,-,TRBV19,-,CASSIVGNSNQPQHF,TGTGCCAGTAGTATAGTCGGTAATAGCAATCAGCCCCAGCATTTT
TRBJ1-5,-,TRBV28,once,CASSSTGRSVTQHF,TGTGCCAGCAGTTCGACAGGACGGTCAGTGACCCAGCATTTT
TRBJ2-1,-,TRBV5-4,-,CASSPGGSYNEQFF,TGTGCCAGCAGCCCAGGTGGGTCCTACAATGAGCAGTTCTTC
TRBJ2-1,TRBD1,TRBV7-2,-,CASSTRQGRNEQFF,TGTGCCAGCAGCACCCGACAGGGTCGGAATGAGCAGTTCTTC
TRBJ2-3,TRBD1,TRBV2,-,CASSGQGATDTQYF,TGTGCCAGCAGTGGGCAGGGGGCAACAGATACGCAGTATTTT
TRBJ2-5,TRBD1,TRBV5-6,-,CASSLDRGRWETQYF,TGTGCCAGCAGCTTGGACAGGGGGCGGTGGGAGACCCAGTACTTC
TRBJ1-5,-,TRBV6-5,-,CASSRQINSNQPQHF,TGTGCCAGCAGTCGACAGATTAATAGCAATCAGCCCCAGCATTTT